The T cell receptor beta chain described here comes from a study of CD4 and CD8 cells across lung adenocarcinoma regions. CDR1 SGHTA and CDR2 FQGNSA come from the germline V gene. J was trimmed by 7 bases and V by 4 bases; bases with no gene match: 10. CDR3 length: 18 residues. MiXCR, run by TCRdb on the PCR reads, gives a single entry per CDR3 protein. The table includes around 8,000 distinct CDR3 sequences, around 43% detected once. The patients had localized lung adenocarcinoma, a non-small cell subtype. The sample consisted of CD4+ T cells from the margin of a lung tumor. The V and J genes are TRBV7-2 and TRBJ2-1, with TRBD2 matching over 16 bases. The source is a female donor with lung adenocarcinoma. The CD4 and CD8 labels of this study may be unreliable. CDR3 sequence (DNA): TGTGCCAGCAGCTCCGCCCCGGGACTAGCGGGAGGGGGAAATGAGCAGTTCTTC. This translates into CASSSAPGLAGGGNEQFF.